The 4 T cell receptor beta chains listed next were all sequenced from one sample in a study of CD39 and CD103 CD8 tumor-infiltrating T cells. The data were produced by immunoSEQ multiplex PCR, yet TCRdb's version contains in-frame clones alone and is incomplete. There are approximately 2,500 clones in the sample; 70% to 85% occur only once, and under 15% lies in the top ten. The sample consisted of CD39- CD103- CD8+ T cells sorted from the tumor. This sample's subset: CD103-CD39- double-negative CD45RA- CD8 T cells. The receptors shown here come from a human donor with head and neck squamous cell carcinoma.

V gene TRBV9 combines with J gene TRBJ1-2; 9 bases agree with TRBD1. The germline V gene has CDR1 SGDLS and CDR2 YYNGEE. The CDR3 runs 15 residues. V lost 4 bases, J lost 6 bases, and 10 bases stayed unmatched. The CDR3 loop reads CASSYTRTGVDGYTF. The CDR3, as DNA: TGTGCCAGCAGCTATACAAGGACAGGGGTGGATGGCTACACCTTC.

This clone was counted a few times. The rearrangement uses TRBV7-2 and TRBJ1-6; tentatively, D is TRBD1 (5 bases). V was shortened by 5 bases and J by 6 bases, with 17 bases between the two germline ends. The CDR3 runs to 16 residues. Germline V gene data show CDR1 as SGHTA and CDR2 as FQGNSA. For the CDR3, the DNA is TGTGCCAGCAGCCGACTTGGGACCGCTTTTAATTCACCCCTCCACTTT. It is translated as CASSRLGTAFNSPLHF.

Turning to this clone: At one of its ends the junction is not consistent with the germline gene, which may arise from a read error. The gene calls are TRBV11-2 and TRBJ2-5; tentative D call: TRBD2 (5 bases). Germline CDR1 reads SGHAT; CDR2 reads FQNNGV. The CDR3 covers 15 residues. CDR3: CASSLAMTMQETQYF. The CDR3 DNA reads TGTGCCAGCAGTTTAGCGATGACTATGCAAGAGACCCAGTACTTC.

The V gene is TRBV10-3, the J gene TRBJ2-1; 8 bases map to TRBD1. V lost 2 bases and J lost 2; bases outside the gene matches: 8. The CDR3 loop spans 17 amino acids. The germline V gene has CDR1 ENHRY and CDR2 SYGVKD. As DNA, the CDR3 is TGTGCCATCAGTGAGAGCCGACAGGGGAGCACCTACAATGAGCAGTTCTTC. This translates into CAISESRQGSTYNEQFF.